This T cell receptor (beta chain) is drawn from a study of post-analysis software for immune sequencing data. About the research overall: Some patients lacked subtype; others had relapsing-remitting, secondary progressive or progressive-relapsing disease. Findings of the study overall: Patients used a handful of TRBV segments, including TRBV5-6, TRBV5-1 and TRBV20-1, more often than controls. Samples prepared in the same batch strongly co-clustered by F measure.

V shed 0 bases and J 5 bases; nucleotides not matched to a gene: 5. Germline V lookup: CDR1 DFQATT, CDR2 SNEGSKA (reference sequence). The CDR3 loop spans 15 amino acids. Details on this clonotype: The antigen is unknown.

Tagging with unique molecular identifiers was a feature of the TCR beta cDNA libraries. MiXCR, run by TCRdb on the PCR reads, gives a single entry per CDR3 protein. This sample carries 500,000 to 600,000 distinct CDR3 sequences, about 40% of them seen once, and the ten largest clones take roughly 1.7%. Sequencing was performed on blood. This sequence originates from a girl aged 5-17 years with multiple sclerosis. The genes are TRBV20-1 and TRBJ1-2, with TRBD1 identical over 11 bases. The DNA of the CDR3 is TGCAGTGCTAGAGATCCGGGACAGGGGGATTATGGCTACACCTTC. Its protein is CSARDPGQGDYGYTF.